The 23 T cell receptor beta chains below all came from one sample that was sequenced in a study of T cells after yellow fever vaccination. One entry per CDR3 protein results from TCRdb running MiXCR on the 5' RACE reads. The top ten clones hold about 22% of a sample with some 340,000 distinct CDR3 sequences, 4.1% of them seen once. This sample comprised PBMCs, obtained 5 days after the yellow fever booster vaccination. These receptors were obtained from a man younger than 35 who received the YFV17D yellow fever vaccine.

Only a few counts were recorded for this clonotype. This chain connects TRBV19 to TRBJ2-6; the D gene is possibly TRBD1 (5 bases). Trimming shortened V by 6 bases and J by 2 bases, and 14 bases separated the two germline ends. The CDR3 is made up of 16 amino acids. Germline-derived CDR1 and CDR2 are LNHDA and SQIVND (reference sequence). The CDR3 DNA reads as TGTGCCAGTAGGGAGACAGAGAATACTGGGGCCAACGTCCTGACTTTC. Protein product: CASRETENTGANVLTF.

The chain carries TRBV10-3 and TRBJ2-3; D might be TRBD2 (6 bases). Germline CDR1 is ENHRY and CDR2 is SYGVKD. The CDR3 sequence is 14 residues long. Between the trimmed V and J ends, which lost 4 bases and 9 bases, there was a span of 17 bases. This CDR3 reads CAISVSAQRATQYF. Here the CDR3 DNA reads TGTGCCATCAGTGTCTCGGCGCAGCGGGCGACGCAGTATTTT.

This clonotype was observed a handful of times. The V call is TRBV7-9, the J call TRBJ2-1; D remains ambiguous. V was trimmed by 5 bases and J by 10 bases, leaving 6 bases between them. Germline V gives CDR1 SEHNR, CDR2 FQNEAQ (reference sequence). The CDR3 spans 10 residues. CDR3 nucleotide sequence: TGTGCCAGCAGCCCATACGAGCAGTTCTTC. Protein: CASSPYEQFF.

This clonotype occurred a few times. The rearrangement joins TRBV30 to TRBJ1-1; the D is unclear. There are 12 residues in the CDR3. In germline, CDR1 is GTSNPN, CDR2 SVGIG (reference sequence). V shed 2 bases and J shed 1 base, with 5 bases lying between them. For the CDR3, the DNA is TGTGCCTGGAGTTTTGGGAACACTGAAGCTTTCTTT. This sequence encodes CAWSFGNTEAFF.

This clonotype was counted at least ten times. The chain couples TRBV6-6 to TRBJ2-2; TRBD2 agrees at 8 bases. Germline V CDR1 and CDR2: MNHNY, SVGAGI (reference sequence). Trimming took 4 bases from V and 4 from J; bases not matched to a gene: 5. The CDR3 totals 15 residues. Written as DNA, the CDR3 is TGTGCCAGCAGTTCCACGGGGGGGGTCACCGGGGAGCTGTTTTTT. Translated: CASSSTGGVTGELFF.

This clonotype has a handful of counts. CDR3 coding DNA: TGTGCCAGTAGTATAGATGCCCAGGCCACTGAAGCTTTCTTT. The encoded protein is CASSIDAQATEAFF. The chain links TRBV19 to TRBJ1-1; D ambiguous. Looked up from germline, CDR1 is LNHDA and CDR2 is SQIVND (reference sequence). The CDR3 consists of 14 residues. The V end lost 0 bases, the J end lost 4 bases, and 9 bases lay between the germline ends.

This clonotype was observed a few times. The chain joins TRBV20-1 to TRBJ1-2; 8 positions agree with TRBD1. The V segment lost 6 bases and the J segment 3 bases; nucleotides outside the gene matches: 0. This CDR3 region has 11 residues. The germline CDR1 and CDR2 sequences are DFQATT and SNEGSKA (reference sequence). The CDR3 DNA sequence: TGCAGTGCCAGGGGGCACTATGGCTACACCTTC. It codes for CSARGHYGYTF.

In its sample, this clonotype was seen a few times. The chain carries TRBV7-6 and TRBJ2-5; D uncertain. The CDR3 has 14 residues. The V gene's germline CDR1 is SGHVS and CDR2 FNYEAQ. Trimming removed 5 bases from V and 1 base from J, with 11 bases in between. The CDR3 coding sequence is TGTGCCAGCAGCCCGTCGCCCCTCCAAGAGACCCAGTACTTC. Translating it yields CASSPSPLQETQYF. Full variable domain (rest looked up from reference TRBV7-6 and TRBJ2-5): GAGVSQSPRYKVTKRGQDVALRCDPISGHVSLYWYRQALGQGPEFLTYFNYEAQQDKSGLPNDRFSAERPEGSISTLTIQRTEQRDSAMYRCASSPSPLQETQYFGPGTRLLVL.

This clonotype was recorded many times. This chain connects TRBV6-2 or TRBV6-3 to TRBJ2-1; D gene unclear. CDR1 and CDR2 from the germline V gene are MNHEY and SVGEGT. V was clipped by 6 bases and J by 3 bases, with 3 bases between them. The CDR3 loop spans 11 amino acids. The CDR3 spells CASRLYNEQFF. The CDR3 DNA follows: TGTGCCAGCAGGCTCTACAATGAGCAGTTCTTC.

The genes are TRBV7-2 and TRBJ1-6; D is ambiguous. CDR3 length equals 13 residues. Trimming stripped 6 bases from V and 3 bases from J, with 6 bases between. Germline assignment: CDR1 SGHTA and CDR2 FQGNSA. This CDR3 reads CASRNSYNSPLHF. The CDR3 region has the DNA TGTGCCAGCAGGAACAGCTATAATTCACCCCTCCACTTT.

This clonotype was recorded at least ten times. V is TRBV4-1 and J is TRBJ2-2, with 7 bases aligning to TRBD1. The CDR3 is 14 residues long. Germline V gene lookup returns CDR1 MGHRA and CDR2 YSYEKL. Trimming at V came to 4 bases and at J to 5 bases, leaving 4 bases not matched to a gene. This CDR3 is CASSRSTGTGELFF. The CDR3 DNA reads as TGCGCCAGCAGCCGGTCGACAGGGACCGGGGAGCTGTTTTTT.

This clonotype was counted only a few times. The J gene is TRBJ2-5, the V gene TRBV7-3; D not certain. V gave up 6 bases and J gave up 0 bases, with 8 bases separating them. This CDR3 region has 13 residues. Germline V gene data show CDR1 as SGHTA and CDR2 as FQGTGA. This CDR3 is CASSKGNQETQYF. The DNA for the CDR3 is TGTGCCAGCAGTAAGGGAAACCAAGAGACCCAGTACTTC.

This chain links TRBV29-1 with TRBJ2-2; D is unclear. The germline V gene encodes CDR1 SQVTM and CDR2 ANQGSEA. The CDR3 runs to 12 residues. The germline V and J ends were trimmed by 6 bases and 5 bases, with 10 bases remaining between them. For the CDR3, the DNA is TGCAGCGTGGAGAATCGTACCGGGGAGCTGTTTTTT. Its translation: CSVENRTGELFF.

This chain joins TRBV9 and TRBJ2-7, with 8 nucleotides matching TRBD1. CDR3 length: 15 residues. Germline assignment: CDR1 SGDLS and CDR2 YYNGEE. V dropped 3 bases and J dropped 7; count of bases not matched to a gene: 12. CDR3 in amino acids: CASSALSGQAEEQYF. CDR3 in DNA: TGTGCCAGCAGCGCCCTATCGGGACAGGCCGAGGAGCAGTACTTC.

The genes are TRBV7-2 and TRBJ2-5, with D possibly being TRBD2 (6 bases). Trimming pared 5 bases from V and 7 bases from J, leaving 26 bases between. Germline V gene sequence: CDR1 SGHTA, CDR2 FQGNSA. The CDR3 contains 17 residues. CDR3 nucleotides: TGTGCCAGCAGCCACGACGTGCGGGGTTCGAGGCAGGCGACCCAGTACTTC. Residues: CASSHDVRGSRQATQYF.

The chain recombines TRBV7-3 with TRBJ1-1; a possible D gene is TRBD1 (6 bases). CDR1 and CDR2 (germline): SGHTA, FQGTGA. CDR3 length equals 13 residues. V dropped 5 bases and J dropped 4 bases, with 11 bases sitting between them. CDR3 in DNA: TGTGCCAGCAGCCGGGGGCAGTTCACTGAAGCTTTCTTT. Its translation: CASSRGQFTEAFF.

The CDR3 spells CASSRTGNSGNEQYV. The CDR3 nucleotides read TGCGCCAGCAGCCGAACCGGGAACAGCGGGAACGAGCAGTACGTC. V and J are TRBV4-1 and TRBJ2-7; TRBD2 matches at 7 bases. Germline values: CDR1 MGHRA, CDR2 YSYEKL. This CDR3 is 15 amino acids long. Trimming took 4 bases from V and 5 from J; bases not matched to a gene: 11.

This chain links TRBV7-2 with TRBJ2-3; D is perhaps TRBD1 or TRBD2 (5 bases each). This CDR3 is 14 amino acids long. CDR1 and CDR2 from the germline V gene are SGHTA and FQGNSA. Trimming left V 3 bases short and J 2 bases short, with 9 bases between. This chain's CDR3 is CASSLNGATDTQYF. CDR3 sequence (DNA): TGTGCCAGCAGCTTGAACGGGGCCACAGATACGCAGTATTTT.

In this sample, this clonotype turned up a few times. This chain connects TRBV7-8 to TRBJ1-2; TRBD1 is a possible D gene (6 bases). Germline assignment: CDR1 SGHVS and CDR2 FQNEAQ. This CDR3 region has 14 residues. Trimming left V 5 bases short and J 6 bases short, with 16 bases between. CDR3 sequence reads: CASSKEGGWDGYTF. CDR3 sequence (DNA): TGTGCCAGCAGCAAAGAAGGGGGATGGGATGGCTACACCTTC.

This clonotype has more than one count but fewer than ten. J is TRBJ1-5 and V is TRBV6-2 or TRBV6-3, with D possibly TRBD1 on 6 matching bases. Germline V gene data show CDR1 as MNHEY and CDR2 as SVGEGT. Trimming shortened V by 2 bases and J by 0 bases, and 14 bases separated the two germline ends. The CDR3 is made up of 17 amino acids. The CDR3 DNA reads TGTGCCAGCAGTTACCACGGACAGACCCTTAGCAATCAGCCCCAGCATTTT. It encodes CASSYHGQTLSNQPQHF.

The V and J genes are TRBV7-8 and TRBJ2-5; 9 bases align to TRBD2. There are 15 residues in the CDR3. Germline V gene sequence: CDR1 SGHVS, CDR2 FQNEAQ. V lost 2 bases and J lost 5; bases outside the gene matches: 6. This chain's CDR3 is CASSLLAGSLETQYF. Here the CDR3 DNA reads TGTGCCAGCAGCTTACTAGCGGGGTCATTGGAGACCCAGTACTTC.

This clonotype was recorded at least ten times. The gene calls are TRBV5-1 and TRBJ2-1; 8 nucleotides align to TRBD2. There are 15 residues in the CDR3. Germline loops: CDR1 SGHRS, CDR2 YFSETQ. V dropped 1 base and J dropped 2; count of bases not matched to a gene: 2. CDR3 DNA sequence: TGCGCCAGCAGCTTGTCGGGGGGGGCCTACAATGAGCAGTTCTTC. This encodes CASSLSGGAYNEQFF.

The sample holds many counts of this clonotype. The CDR3 is CAISESTGGRAGELFF. In DNA form, the CDR3 reads TGTGCCATCAGTGAGTCGACGGGGGGACGGGCCGGGGAGCTGTTTTTT. This chain uses TRBV10-3 with TRBJ2-2; 7 bases are a match to TRBD2. The length of the CDR3 is 16 residues. The V gene's germline CDR1 is ENHRY and CDR2 SYGVKD. The trim removed 0 bases at V and 6 bases at J, leaving 7 bases unmatched.